This TCR beta chain is from a study of cytomegalovirus exposure and HLA in healthy donors. The wider study: The use of the same platform for the roughly 130 validation repertoires and the roughly 700 first-cohort repertoires was reported by a later analysis.

Repertoires were generated with immunoSEQ multiplex PCR, while TCRdb's copy carries only in-frame clones and drops some. This repertoire shows fewer than 70,000 clones, over 75% found once; its top ten account for 3% to 3.5%. This CDR3 spans 15 amino acids. CDR1 SGHRS and CDR2 YFSETQ come from the germline V gene. V was pared by 4 bases and J by 1 base, with 14 bases between. The sequence was collected from a man younger than 30 in good health and CMV-seronegative. The chain is built from TRBV5-1 and TRBJ1-1; the D gene is possibly TRBD1 (6 bases). Sequencing was performed on PBMCs. For the CDR3, the DNA is TGCGCCAGCAGCGGCTCCGGGACACCGAACACTGAAGCTTTCTTT. Translated: CASSGSGTPNTEAFF.